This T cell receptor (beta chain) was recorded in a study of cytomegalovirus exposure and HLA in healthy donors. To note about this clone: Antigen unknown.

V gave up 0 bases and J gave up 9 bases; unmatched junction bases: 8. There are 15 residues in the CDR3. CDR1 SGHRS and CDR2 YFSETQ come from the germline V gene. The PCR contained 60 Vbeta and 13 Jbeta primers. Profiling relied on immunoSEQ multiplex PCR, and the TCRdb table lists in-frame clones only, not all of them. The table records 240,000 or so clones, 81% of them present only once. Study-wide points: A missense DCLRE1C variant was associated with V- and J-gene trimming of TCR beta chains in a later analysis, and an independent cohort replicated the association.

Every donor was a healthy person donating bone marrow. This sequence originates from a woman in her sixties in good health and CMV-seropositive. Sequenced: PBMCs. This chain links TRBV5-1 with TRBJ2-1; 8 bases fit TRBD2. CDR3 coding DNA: TGCGCCAGCAGCTTGGGACTAGCGAAGGACGCTGAGCAGTTCTTC. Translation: CASSLGLAKDAEQFF.